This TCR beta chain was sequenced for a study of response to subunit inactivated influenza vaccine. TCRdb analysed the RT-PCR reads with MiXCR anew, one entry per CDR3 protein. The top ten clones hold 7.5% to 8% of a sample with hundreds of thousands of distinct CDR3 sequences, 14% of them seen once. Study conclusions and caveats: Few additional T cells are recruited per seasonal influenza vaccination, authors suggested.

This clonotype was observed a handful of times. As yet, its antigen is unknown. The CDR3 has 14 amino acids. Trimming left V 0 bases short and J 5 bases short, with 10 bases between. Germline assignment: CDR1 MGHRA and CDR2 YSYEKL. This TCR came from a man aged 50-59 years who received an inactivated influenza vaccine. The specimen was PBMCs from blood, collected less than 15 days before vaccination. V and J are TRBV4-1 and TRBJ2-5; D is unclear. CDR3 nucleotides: TGCGCCAGCAGCCAAGAAGGCAGACGGGAGACCCAGTACTTC. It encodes CASSQEGRRETQYF.